Following are 29 T cell receptor beta chains from one sample sequenced in a study of blood T cell repertoires in COVID-19. Only in-frame clones appear in the TCRdb table, and some are missing; sequencing was by immunoSEQ multiplex PCR. The sample holds 43,000 or so clones, around 88% seen once. The sequenced material came from peripheral blood. The receptors were gathered from a woman older than 75 with acute or convalescent COVID-19.

The chain combines TRBV29-1 with TRBJ1-1; TRBD1 matches at 10 bases. With 3 bases clipped from V and 12 bases from J, the junction kept 19 bases outside the gene matches. Germline loops: CDR1 SQVTM, CDR2 ANQGSEA. This CDR3 spans 16 amino acids. The CDR3 reads CSVDFLLGQGSRLTFF. The CDR3 coding sequence is TGCAGCGTTGATTTCCTCTTGGGACAGGGGTCGAGGTTGACTTTCTTT.

The V call is TRBV19, the J call TRBJ1-1; no reliable D call. V was cut by 5 bases and J by 5 bases, with 15 bases left in between. The germline CDR1 and CDR2 sequences are LNHDA and SQIVND (reference sequence). The CDR3 sequence is 14 residues long. The CDR3 DNA reads as TGTGCCAGTAGTTCGGGTATCAGTACAACTGAAGCTTTCTTT. It translates to CASSSGISTTEAFF.

The V gene is TRBV6-6, the J gene TRBJ2-1; 12 nucleotides line up with TRBD1. The CDR3 covers 14 residues. Germline V gene data show CDR1 as MNHNY and CDR2 as SVGAGI (reference sequence). With V trimmed by 5 bases and J by 9 bases, 5 bases remained unmatched. The CDR3 coding sequence is TGTGCCAGCAGTCAGCCGGGACAGGGGGCTGAGCAGTTCTTC. This encodes CASSQPGQGAEQFF.

The chain recombines TRBV5-8 with TRBJ1-1; TRBD1 matches 9 bases. The CDR3 spans 12 residues. The junction had 5 bases not matched to a gene; V was cut back by 4 bases and J by 10 bases. The germline V gene encodes CDR1 SGHTS and CDR2 YDEGEE. The CDR3 DNA sequence: TGTGCCAGCAGCCCGAAGGACAGGGGAGCTTTCTTT. Protein: CASSPKDRGAFF.

The sample holds a few counts of this clone. V is TRBV10-3 and J is TRBJ2-2, with D tentatively TRBD1 (5 bases). Trimming took off 3 bases at V and 4 bases at J, with 9 bases between the two ends. The CDR3 has 14 residues. Per germline, CDR1 ENHRY and CDR2 SYGVKD. The CDR3 spells CAISDPTGTGELFF. CDR3 coding DNA: TGTGCCATCAGTGACCCTACAGGCACCGGGGAGCTGTTTTTT.

For the CDR3, the DNA is TGTGCCAGTTCCCCGGGGGGTAGCTCCTACGAGCAGTACTTC. Translated, it gives CASSPGGSSYEQYF. The chain is built from TRBV19 and TRBJ2-7; 7 bases fit TRBD2. Germline-derived CDR1 and CDR2 are LNHDA and SQIVND (reference sequence). With 8 bases clipped from V and 0 bases from J, the junction kept 7 bases outside the gene matches. This CDR3 contains 14 residues.

The chain couples TRBV6-6 to TRBJ2-7; TRBD2 might be the D (5 bases). In germline, CDR1 is MNHNY, CDR2 SVGAGI (reference sequence). The CDR3 runs to 14 residues. V lost 7 bases and J lost 0, with 13 bases in between. CDR3 amino acids: CASTSSGSSYEQYF. The CDR3 DNA follows: TGTGCCAGCACCTCCAGCGGTAGCTCCTACGAGCAGTACTTC.

CDR3 loop: CASSLLLDIPGTEAFF. DNA of the CDR3: TGTGCCAGCAGCTTGCTTCTGGACATACCGGGCACTGAAGCTTTCTTT. The V and J genes are TRBV5-6 and TRBJ1-1, with D perhaps matching TRBD1 (5 bases). The CDR3 has 16 amino acids. Trimming stripped 1 base from V and 4 bases from J, with 17 bases between. From germline, CDR1 is SGHDT and CDR2 YYEEEE.

For this clone: One end of the junction is discordant with germline, which a read error may explain. The chain has TRBV6-1 and TRBJ2-7; the match to TRBD1 covers 7 bases. The V gene's germline CDR1 is MNHNS and CDR2 SASEGT. The CDR3 runs to 13 residues. The CDR3 DNA sequence: TGTGCCAGCAGTGAAAGAAGTGAACAGGGGCGAAGCTTC. Its translation is CASSERSEQGRSF.

The rearrangement joins TRBV7-3 to TRBJ1-6, with D maybe TRBD1 (5 bases). This CDR3 contains 21 residues. CDR1 is SGHTA, CDR2 FQGTGA, per germline. Between the trimmed V and J ends, which lost 5 bases and 0 bases, there was a span of 26 bases. CDR3 sequence (DNA): TGTGCCAGCAGCCCCGAGGGGAGGACCGGCCGTTTAAGCTCCTATAATTCACCCCTCCACTTT. Protein sequence: CASSPEGRTGRLSSYNSPLHF.

This clone was detected only a few times. The chain uses TRBV5-6 and TRBJ1-2, with unresolved D. The CDR3 is 15 amino acids. V lost 3 bases to trimming and J lost 4 bases, with 16 bases between them. In germline, CDR1 is SGHDT, CDR2 YYEEEE. The CDR3 nucleotides read TGTGCCAGCAGCTCTCCAGCGGTGGACTTCTATGGCTACACCTTC. It is translated as CASSSPAVDFYGYTF.

This sequence joins TRBV10-3 and TRBJ2-3; a weak D match, TRBD2 (7 bases). Germline V gene data show CDR1 as ENHRY and CDR2 as SYGVKD. V lost 6 bases and J lost 5, with 18 bases in between. The CDR3 covers 15 residues. The chain's CDR3 is CAIRAWLGGQDTQYF. For the CDR3, the DNA is TGTGCCATCAGAGCGTGGCTGGGGGGGCAAGATACGCAGTATTTT.

The V gene is TRBV19, the J gene TRBJ1-2, with TRBD1 matching over 7 bases. Germline assignment: CDR1 LNHDA and CDR2 SQIVND (reference sequence). The CDR3 has 16 residues. Trimming cost V 6 bases and J 2 bases; bases outside gene matches: 12. CDR3 DNA: TGTGCCAGTAGAGCCCAACCTGCGACAGGGAACTATGGCTACACCTTC. Protein product: CASRAQPATGNYGYTF.

The chain recombines TRBV5-6 with TRBJ2-7, with D perhaps matching TRBD1 (5 bases). Between the trimmed V and J ends, which lost 7 bases and 3 bases, there was a span of 26 bases. This CDR3 spans 17 amino acids. Per the germline V gene, CDR1 is SGHDT and CDR2 is YYEEEE. This chain's CDR3 is CASAGIGVTVGNYEQYF. CDR3 nucleotides: TGTGCCAGCGCTGGCATCGGAGTGACAGTTGGAAACTACGAGCAGTACTTC.

This chain joins TRBV6-5 and TRBJ2-7; D not resolved. The CDR3 is 15 amino acids. Germline loops: CDR1 MNHEY, CDR2 SVGAGI. V was trimmed by 5 bases and J by 4 bases, leaving 18 bases between them. The CDR3 sequence: CASSPSQASRYEQYF. CDR3 bases: TGTGCCAGCAGTCCCAGCCAGGCCTCCAGATACGAGCAGTACTTC.

This rearrangement joins TRBV18 to TRBJ2-3; 8 bases line up with TRBD2. The J segment lost 2 bases and the V segment lost 3 bases, leaving 4 bases of the junction unmatched. Germline loops: CDR1 KGHSH, CDR2 LQKENI. This CDR3 has 15 amino acids. The CDR3 loop is CASSPRGDSTDTQYF. In DNA form, the CDR3 reads TGTGCCAGCTCACCGCGGGGGGATTCCACAGATACGCAGTATTTT.

The chain employs TRBV15 and TRBJ1-4; possible D gene TRBD1, 6 bases. CDR3 size: 16 residues. Germline loops: CDR1 LNHNV, CDR2 YYDKDF (reference sequence). V gave up 5 bases and J gave up 4 bases, with 17 bases separating them. The CDR3 sequence: CATSGNQGNSNEKLFF. The CDR3 region has the DNA TGTGCCACCAGCGGGAACCAGGGGAACAGTAATGAAAAACTGTTTTTT. Full variable domain (rest looked up from reference TRBV15 and TRBJ1-4): DAMVIQNPRYQVTQFGKPVTLSCSQTLNHNVMYWYQQKSSQAPKLLFHYYDKDFNNEADTPDNFQSRRPNTSFCFLDIRSPGLGDTAMYLCATSGNQGNSNEKLFFGSGTQLSVL.

The rearrangement joins TRBV5-6 to TRBJ1-3; D is unresolved. The CDR3 runs 15 residues. Germline V lookup: CDR1 SGHDT, CDR2 YYEEEE. Between the trimmed V and J ends, which lost 6 bases and 0 bases, there was a span of 13 bases. The DNA of the CDR3 is TGTGCCAGCACCCGTCGACTTCACTCTGGAAACACCATATATTTT. Residues: CASTRRLHSGNTIYF.

The gene calls are TRBV5-4 and TRBJ2-5; 9 bases line up with TRBD2. This CDR3 contains 15 residues. Looked up from germline, CDR1 is SGHNT and CDR2 is YYREEE (reference sequence). The junction had 6 bases not matched to a gene; V was cut back by 1 base and J by 5 bases. The CDR3 sequence: CASSLRIAGEETQYF. CDR3 DNA: TGTGCCAGCAGCTTGAGGATAGCGGGGGAGGAGACCCAGTACTTC. Based on the CDR3 plus reference TRBV5-4 and TRBJ2-5, the full variable domain is ETGVTQSPTHLIKTRGQQVTLRCSSQSGHNTVSWYQQALGQGPQFIFQYYREEENGRGNFPPRFSGLQFPNYSSELNVNALELDDSALYLCASSLRIAGEETQYFGPGTRLLVL.

The CDR3 spells CASSLGSQETQYF. CDR3 nucleotide sequence: TGTGCCAGCAGCTTAGGCAGCCAAGAGACCCAGTACTTC. The chain links TRBV11-2 to TRBJ2-5; no definite D call. The germline gives CDR1 SGHAT, CDR2 FQNNGV. This CDR3 contains 13 residues. V lost 1 base and J 1 base, leaving 4 bases between the germline ends. Full variable domain (outside the CDR3, taken from reference TRBV11-2 and TRBJ2-5): EAGVAQSPRYKIIEKRQSVAFWCNPISGHATLYWYQQILGQGPKLLIQFQNNGVVDDSQLPKDRFSAERLKGVDSTLKIQPAKLEDSAVYLCASSLGSQETQYFGPGTRLLVL.

The V gene is TRBV15, the J gene TRBJ2-1, with a possible D match to TRBD1 (6 bases). Between the trimmed V and J ends, which lost 6 bases and 6 bases, there was a span of 15 bases. The CDR3 totals 14 residues. The germline CDR1 and CDR2 sequences are LNHNV and YYDKDF (reference sequence). CDR3 loop: CATSNGQSRNEQFF. The CDR3 bases are TGTGCCACCAGTAACGGACAGAGCCGCAATGAGCAGTTCTTC.

The chain couples TRBV12-5 to TRBJ1-1; D gene uncertain. This CDR3 comprises 14 residues. Looked up from germline, CDR1 is LGHNT and CDR2 is FRNRAP. Trimming pared 2 bases from V and 3 bases from J, leaving 10 bases between. CDR3 amino acids: CASGLSGRDTEAFF. The CDR3 nucleotides are TGTGCTAGTGGTTTGTCTGGGCGTGACACTGAAGCTTTCTTT.

The chain recombines TRBV9 with TRBJ1-1, with 9 positions matching TRBD1. V dropped 3 bases and J dropped 4; count of bases not matched to a gene: 1. The CDR3 consists of 13 residues. Germline-derived CDR1 and CDR2 are SGDLS and YYNGEE. CDR3 region: CASSETGGTEAFF. The CDR3 DNA follows: TGTGCCAGCAGCGAGACAGGGGGCACTGAAGCTTTCTTT.

The CDR3 nucleotides are TGTGCCAGCAGCTGGGGGGTAGGAGAAAATTCACCCCTCCACTTT. Protein product: CASSWGVGENSPLHF. The J gene is TRBJ1-6, the V gene TRBV5-6, with D maybe TRBD1 (5 bases). The CDR3 covers 15 residues. CDR1 is SGHDT and CDR2 is YYEEEE in the germline V gene. V shed 3 bases and J shed 7 bases, with 14 bases lying between them.

This clone was recorded only once. This sequence joins TRBV2 and TRBJ1-5; no definite D call. Germline assignment: CDR1 SNHLY and CDR2 FYNNEI. V lost 4 bases and J 0 bases, leaving 13 bases between the germline ends. This CDR3 has 16 amino acids. The CDR3, as DNA: TGTGCCAGCAGTGTACTAAGGATTAGTAGCAATCAGCCCCAGCATTTT. It translates to CASSVLRISSNQPQHF.

The chain has TRBV2 and TRBJ1-6; a possible D gene is TRBD1 (5 bases). In germline, CDR1 is SNHLY, CDR2 FYNNEI. This CDR3 is built from 16 residues. V was cut by 7 bases and J by 0 bases, with 13 bases left in between. This CDR3 is CASIGRGLSYNSPLHF. The CDR3 region has the DNA TGTGCCAGCATAGGACGGGGACTCTCCTATAATTCACCCCTCCACTTT. The variable domain in full, with the rest retrieved from reference TRBV2 and TRBJ1-6, is EPEVTQTPSHQVTQMGQEVILRCVPISNHLYFYWYRQILGQKVEFLVSFYNNEISEKSEIFDDQFSVERPDGSNFTLKIRSTKLEDSAMYFCASIGRGLSYNSPLHFGNGTRLTVT.

The chain recombines TRBV9 with TRBJ2-2, with 8 bases matching TRBD1. Germline values: CDR1 SGDLS, CDR2 YYNGEE. This CDR3 region has 16 residues. With V trimmed by 1 base and J by 4 bases, 6 bases remained unmatched. As DNA, the CDR3 is TGTGCCAGCAGCGTAAGTCCAGGGGGCTTCACCGGGGAGCTGTTTTTT. Protein: CASSVSPGGFTGELFF.

The J gene is TRBJ2-1, the V gene TRBV10-2; 9 nucleotides agree with TRBD2. The CDR3 has 16 residues. V trimming: 8 bases; J trimming: 3 bases; junction bases outside the gene matches: 11. Germline loops: CDR1 WSHSY, CDR2 SAAADI. The CDR3, as DNA: TGCGCCAGCGGGGCGGCGGGGGGGCCTATCTACAATGAGCAGTTCTTC. It encodes CASGAAGGPIYNEQFF.

CDR3 sequence (DNA): TGTGCCAGCAGTTTCTTGGGAGTCAATCAGCCCCAGCATTTT. Residues: CASSFLGVNQPQHF. This chain joins TRBV27 and TRBJ1-5; no definite D call. The V and J ends lost 3 bases and 3 bases respectively, with 9 bases between them. Germline values: CDR1 MNHEY, CDR2 SMNVEV (reference sequence). The CDR3 extends over 14 amino acids.